This entry lists 3 T cell receptor beta chains sequenced from one sample in a study of response to subunit inactivated influenza vaccine. A single record per CDR3 protein comes from TCRdb applying MiXCR to the RT-PCR reads. The table lists 650,000 to 800,000 distinct CDR3 sequences, around 14% of them singletons. The sample consisted of PBMCs from blood, taken 14 to 15 days before vaccination. The receptors originated from a man between 50 and 59 years old who received an inactivated influenza vaccine.

This clonotype was counted many times. The chain links TRBV28 to TRBJ2-3; D assignment may be TRBD1 or TRBD2 (5 bases each). The CDR3 contains 15 residues. The V end lost 4 bases, the J end lost 1 base, and 12 bases lay between the germline ends. Per germline, CDR1 MDHEN and CDR2 SYDVKM. CDR3 in DNA: TGTGCCAGCAGTTATGGGGGAATGGGCACAGATACGCAGTATTTT. It encodes CASSYGGMGTDTQYF.

J is TRBJ2-2 and V is TRBV7-3, with no clear D. This CDR3 comprises 13 residues. Germline V gives CDR1 SGHTA, CDR2 FQGTGA. V lost 5 bases and J 6 bases, leaving 10 bases between the germline ends. This chain's CDR3 is CASSPSYPGELFF. The DNA of the CDR3 is TGTGCCAGCAGCCCCAGTTACCCCGGGGAGCTGTTTTTT.

This clonotype has more than one count but fewer than ten. The chain uses TRBV2 and TRBJ2-7; 13 bases map to TRBD2. V shed 5 bases, J shed 2 bases, and the junction held 9 bases outside the gene matches. CDR1 and CDR2 from the germline V gene are SNHLY and FYNNEI. This CDR3 comprises 17 residues. CDR3 DNA sequence: TGTGCCAGCAGTCCAATGCCGGGACTAGCGGGACCCTACGAGCAGTACTTC. Protein: CASSPMPGLAGPYEQYF.